This TCR beta chain was identified during a study of shared clonotypes between healthy human individuals. Sorted-subset replicate PCR reactions were performed with about 200 ng DNA, corresponding to roughly 30,000 T cell genomes. Clones were read by immunoSEQ multiplex PCR, and TCRdb kept only the in-frame ones, dropping some. The table includes 2 million to 3 million clones, under 95% detected once. The germline CDR1 and CDR2 sequences are SGHNT and YENEEA. V lost 0 bases to trimming and J lost 7 bases, with 7 bases between them. The CDR3 has 12 amino acids. As to this clone: Its antigen is as yet unknown.

Overall study results and limits: Compared with memory subsets, naive subsets generally had larger estimated richness.

Sequencing was performed on naive CD4+ T cells from PBMCs. Subset defined: CD45RA+ positively selected. V gene TRBV11-3 combines with J gene TRBJ2-7, with D uncertain. The TCR sequence derives from a man in his late teens or twenties in good health. Some clones in this sample may be carry-over from other donors' samples. The CDR3 reads CASSLDTQEQYF. DNA for the CDR3: TGTGCCAGCAGCTTAGATACGCAAGAGCAGTACTTC.